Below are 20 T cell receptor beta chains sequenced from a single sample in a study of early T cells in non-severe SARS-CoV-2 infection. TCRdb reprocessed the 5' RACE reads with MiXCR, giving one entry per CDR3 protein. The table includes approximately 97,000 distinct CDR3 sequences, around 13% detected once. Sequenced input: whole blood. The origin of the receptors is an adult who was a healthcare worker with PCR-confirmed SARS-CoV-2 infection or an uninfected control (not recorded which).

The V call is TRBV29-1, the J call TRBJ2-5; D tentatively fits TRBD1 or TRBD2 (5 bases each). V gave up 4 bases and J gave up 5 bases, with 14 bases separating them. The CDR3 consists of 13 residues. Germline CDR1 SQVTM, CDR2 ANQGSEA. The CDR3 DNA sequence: TGCAGCGTTGGGGGGACGCCGTCGGAGACCCAGTACTTC. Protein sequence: CSVGGTPSETQYF.

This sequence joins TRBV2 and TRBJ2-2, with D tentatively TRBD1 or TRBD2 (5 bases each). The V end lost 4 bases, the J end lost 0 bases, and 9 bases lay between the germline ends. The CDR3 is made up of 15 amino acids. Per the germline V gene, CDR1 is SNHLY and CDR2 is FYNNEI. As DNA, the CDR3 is TGTGCCAGCAGTGGAGGGACGGCGAACACCGGGGAGCTGTTTTTT. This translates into CASSGGTANTGELFF.

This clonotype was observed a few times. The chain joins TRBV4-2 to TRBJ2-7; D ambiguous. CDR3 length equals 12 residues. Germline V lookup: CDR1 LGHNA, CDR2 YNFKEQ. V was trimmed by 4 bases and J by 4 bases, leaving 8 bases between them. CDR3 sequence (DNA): TGTGCCAGCAGCCCGCCGGATTACGAGCAGTACTTC. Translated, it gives CASSPPDYEQYF.

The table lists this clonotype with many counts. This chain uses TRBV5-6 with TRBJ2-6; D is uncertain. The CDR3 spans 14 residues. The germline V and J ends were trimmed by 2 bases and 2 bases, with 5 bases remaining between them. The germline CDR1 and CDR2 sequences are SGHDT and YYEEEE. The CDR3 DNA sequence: TGTGCCAGCAGCTTCGCGGCTGGGGCCAACGTCCTGACTTTC. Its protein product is CASSFAAGANVLTF.

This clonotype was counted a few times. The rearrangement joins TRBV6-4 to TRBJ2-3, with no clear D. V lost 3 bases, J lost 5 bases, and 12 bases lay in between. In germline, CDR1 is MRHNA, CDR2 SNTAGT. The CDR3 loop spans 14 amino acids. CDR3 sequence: CASSERLVGDTQYF. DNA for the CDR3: TGTGCCAGCAGTGAAAGGCTAGTTGGAGATACGCAGTATTTT.

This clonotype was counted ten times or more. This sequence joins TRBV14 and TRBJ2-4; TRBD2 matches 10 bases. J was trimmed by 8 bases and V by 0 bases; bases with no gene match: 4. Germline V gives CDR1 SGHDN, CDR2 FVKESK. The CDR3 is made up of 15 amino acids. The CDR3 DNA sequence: TGTGCCAGCAGCCAAGAAACTAGCGGGATCGACATTCAGTACTTC. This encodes CASSQETSGIDIQYF. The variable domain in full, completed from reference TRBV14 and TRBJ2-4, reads EAGVTQFPSHSVIEKGQTVTLRCDPISGHDNLYWYRRVMGKEIKFLLHFVKESKQDESGMPNNRFLAERTGGTYSTLKVQPAELEDSGVYFCASSQETSGIDIQYFGAGTRLSVL.

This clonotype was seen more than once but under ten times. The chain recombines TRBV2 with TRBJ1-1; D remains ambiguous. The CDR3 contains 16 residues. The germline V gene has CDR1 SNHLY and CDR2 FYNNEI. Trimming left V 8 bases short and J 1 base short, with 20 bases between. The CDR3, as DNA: TGTGCCAGCTCGAGCGGGTATCTCGAAAGGAACACTGAAGCTTTCTTT. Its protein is CASSSGYLERNTEAFF.

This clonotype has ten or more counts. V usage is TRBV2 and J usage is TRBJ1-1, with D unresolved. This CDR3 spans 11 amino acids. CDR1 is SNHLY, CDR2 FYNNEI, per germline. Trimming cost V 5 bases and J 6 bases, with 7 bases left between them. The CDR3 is CASSKSAEAFF. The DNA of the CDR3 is TGTGCCAGCAGTAAGAGCGCTGAAGCTTTCTTT.

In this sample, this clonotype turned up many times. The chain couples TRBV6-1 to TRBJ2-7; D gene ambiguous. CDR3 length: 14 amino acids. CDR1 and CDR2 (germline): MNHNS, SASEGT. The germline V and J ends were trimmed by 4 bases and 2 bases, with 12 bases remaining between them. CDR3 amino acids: CASSAGSGPYEQYF. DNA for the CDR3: TGTGCCAGCAGTGCCGGGTCTGGGCCCTACGAGCAGTACTTC.

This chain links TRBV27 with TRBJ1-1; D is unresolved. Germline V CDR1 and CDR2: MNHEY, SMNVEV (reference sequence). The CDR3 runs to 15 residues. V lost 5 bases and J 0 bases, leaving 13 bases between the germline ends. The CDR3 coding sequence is TGTGCCAGCAGTCACCGGGCGGAGATGAACACTGAAGCTTTCTTT. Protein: CASSHRAEMNTEAFF.

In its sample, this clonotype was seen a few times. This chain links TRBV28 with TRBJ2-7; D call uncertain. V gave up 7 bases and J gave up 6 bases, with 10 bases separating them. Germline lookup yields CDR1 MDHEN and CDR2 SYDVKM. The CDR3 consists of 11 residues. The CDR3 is CASKSPAEQYF. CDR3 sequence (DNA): TGTGCCAGCAAGAGCCCGGCCGAGCAGTACTTC. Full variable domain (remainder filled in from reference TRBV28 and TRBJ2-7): DVKVTQSSRYLVKRTGEKVFLECVQDMDHENMFWYRQDPGLGLRLIYFSYDVKMKEKGDIPEGYSVSREKKERFSLILESASTNQTSMYLCASKSPAEQYFGPGTRLTVT.

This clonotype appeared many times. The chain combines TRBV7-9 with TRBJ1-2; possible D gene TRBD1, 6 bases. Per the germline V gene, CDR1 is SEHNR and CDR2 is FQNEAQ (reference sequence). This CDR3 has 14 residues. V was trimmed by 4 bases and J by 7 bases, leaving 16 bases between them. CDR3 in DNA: TGTGCCAGCAGCTCTGGGGGCGCATCGTTTGGCTACACCTTC. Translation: CASSSGGASFGYTF.

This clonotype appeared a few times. For the CDR3, the DNA is TGTGCCAGCAGTTCCCGGACAGGCTATCAAGCTTTCTTT. Translated: CASSSRTGYQAFF. This chain joins TRBV27 and TRBJ1-1; 7 bases are a match to TRBD1. J lost 9 bases, V lost 4 bases, and 8 bases had no gene match. This CDR3 spans 13 amino acids. CDR1 and CDR2 from the germline V gene are MNHEY and SMNVEV (reference sequence).

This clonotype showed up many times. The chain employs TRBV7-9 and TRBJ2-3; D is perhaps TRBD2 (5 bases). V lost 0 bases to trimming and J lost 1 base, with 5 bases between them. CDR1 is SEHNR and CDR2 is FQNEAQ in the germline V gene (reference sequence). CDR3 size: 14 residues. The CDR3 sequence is CASSLAGGTDTQYF. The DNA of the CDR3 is TGTGCCAGCAGCTTAGCGGGAGGCACAGATACGCAGTATTTT.

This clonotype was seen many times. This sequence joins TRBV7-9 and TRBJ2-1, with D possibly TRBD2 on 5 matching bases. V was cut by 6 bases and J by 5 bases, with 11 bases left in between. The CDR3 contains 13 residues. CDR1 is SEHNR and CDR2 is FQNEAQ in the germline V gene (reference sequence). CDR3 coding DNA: TGTGCCAGCAGTTCAGCGGCAGACAATGAGCAGTTCTTC. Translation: CASSSAADNEQFF.

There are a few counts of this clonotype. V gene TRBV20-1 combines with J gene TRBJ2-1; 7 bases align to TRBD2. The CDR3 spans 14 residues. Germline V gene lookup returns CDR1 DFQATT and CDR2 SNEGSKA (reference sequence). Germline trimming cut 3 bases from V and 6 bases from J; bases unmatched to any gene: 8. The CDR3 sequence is CSASNYLAANEQFF. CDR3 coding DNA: TGCAGTGCTAGCAACTACCTAGCGGCCAATGAGCAGTTCTTC.

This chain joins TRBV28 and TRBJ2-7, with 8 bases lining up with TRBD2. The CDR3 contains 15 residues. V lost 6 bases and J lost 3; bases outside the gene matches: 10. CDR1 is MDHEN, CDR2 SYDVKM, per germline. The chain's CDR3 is CASSLGGLGIYEQYF. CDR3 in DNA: TGTGCCAGCAGCTTAGGGGGACTAGGGATCTACGAGCAGTACTTC.

CDR3 in DNA: TGTGCCAGCAGCTTAACTAGCGGGAGAACAGATACGCAGTATTTT. Residues: CASSLTSGRTDTQYF. This chain connects TRBV7-6 to TRBJ2-3; 11 bases match TRBD2. V lost 2 bases and J lost 3; bases outside the gene matches: 1. The CDR3 is 15 residues long. Germline CDR1 is SGHVS and CDR2 is FNYEAQ.

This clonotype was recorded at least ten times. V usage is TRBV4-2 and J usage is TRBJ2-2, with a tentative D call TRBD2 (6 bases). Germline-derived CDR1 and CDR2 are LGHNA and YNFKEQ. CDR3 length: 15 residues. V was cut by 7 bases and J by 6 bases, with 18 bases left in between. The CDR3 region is CASNARDWGAGELFF. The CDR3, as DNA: TGTGCCAGCAACGCCCGGGACTGGGGCGCCGGGGAGCTGTTTTTT.

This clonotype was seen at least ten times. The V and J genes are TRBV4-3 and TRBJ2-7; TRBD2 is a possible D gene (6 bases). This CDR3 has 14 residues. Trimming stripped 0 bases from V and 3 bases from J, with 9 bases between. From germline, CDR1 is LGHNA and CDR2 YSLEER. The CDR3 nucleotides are TGCGCCAGCAGCCAAGAGTGGGGAGGCTACGAGCAGTACTTC. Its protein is CASSQEWGGYEQYF.